Presented here are 18 T cell receptor beta chains from one specimen sequenced in a study of cytomegalovirus exposure and HLA in healthy donors. Generated by immunoSEQ multiplex PCR, the TCRdb table keeps only in-frame clones and is missing some. The data contain around 190,000 clones, roughly 85% of them singletons. Sequenced sample: PBMCs. These receptors originate from a young man in good health and CMV-seropositive.

This rearrangement joins TRBV6-6 to TRBJ1-5; D call uncertain. V was pared by 5 bases and J by 7 bases, with 9 bases between. The CDR3 consists of 12 residues. Germline loops: CDR1 MNHNY, CDR2 SVGAGI (reference sequence). Here the CDR3 DNA reads TGTGCCAGCAGTCCCAGATCGCAGCCCCAGCATTTT. Its protein is CASSPRSQPQHF.

The chain is built from TRBV5-4 and TRBJ2-7; TRBD1 might be the D (6 bases). In germline, CDR1 is SGHNT, CDR2 YYREEE (reference sequence). The CDR3 length is 15 residues. V was pared by 2 bases and J by 1 base, with 13 bases between. The CDR3, as DNA: TGTGCCAGCAGCTTTGACAGGTACCCGTCCTACGAGCAGTACTTC. Its translation is CASSFDRYPSYEQYF.

On this clone itself: This CDR3 is also generated by other DNA sequences in the sample. The chain couples TRBV27 to TRBJ1-2, with TRBD1 identical over 8 bases. V lost 6 bases and J lost 2; bases outside the gene matches: 2. CDR3 length equals 13 residues. Germline lookup yields CDR1 MNHEY and CDR2 SMNVEV (reference sequence). CDR3 protein: CASSYRGNYGYTF. The CDR3, as DNA: TGTGCCAGCAGCTACAGGGGGAACTATGGCTACACCTTC.

The chain recombines TRBV18 with TRBJ2-1; 11 bases align to TRBD2. V lost 3 bases to trimming and J lost 8 bases; unmatched junction nucleotides: 3. CDR1 KGHSH and CDR2 LQKENI come from the germline V gene. The CDR3 consists of 14 residues. As DNA, the CDR3 is TGTGCCAGCTCACCTAAACTAGCGGGGGATGAGCAGTTCTTC. Encoded protein: CASSPKLAGDEQFF.

The chain carries TRBV6-5 and TRBJ1-2; no definite D call. Trimming removed 5 bases from V and 6 bases from J, with 19 bases in between. There are 15 residues in the CDR3. The V gene's germline CDR1 is MNHEY and CDR2 SVGAGI. CDR3 residues: CASSPKYPPRHGYTF. The CDR3 DNA is TGTGCCAGCAGTCCTAAGTATCCCCCCCGTCATGGCTACACCTTC.

The chain has TRBV30 and TRBJ1-5; possibly TRBD1 for D (5 bases). Germline CDR1 reads GTSNPN; CDR2 reads SVGIG (reference sequence). This CDR3 is built from 13 residues. V lost 0 bases and J 4 bases, leaving 7 bases between the germline ends. The CDR3 spells CAWSVAGNQPQHF. For the CDR3, the DNA is TGTGCCTGGAGTGTGGCAGGGAATCAGCCCCAGCATTTT.

The V and J genes are TRBV29-1 and TRBJ2-2; D possibly corresponds to TRBD2 (5 bases). The CDR3 runs to 12 residues. V lost 4 bases, J lost 6 bases, and 9 bases lay in between. Looked up from germline, CDR1 is SQVTM and CDR2 is ANQGSEA. In nucleotides, the CDR3 is TGCAGCGTTGGCGAGGGTGCCGGGGAGCTGTTTTTT. Translated, it gives CSVGEGAGELFF.

This chain connects TRBV4-1 to TRBJ2-3; maybe TRBD2 (7 bases). From germline, CDR1 is MGHRA and CDR2 YSYEKL. Trimming pared 4 bases from V and 6 bases from J, leaving 20 bases between. CDR3 length equals 16 residues. The CDR3 DNA follows: TGCGCCAGCAGCCCGGGAGTTGGGGGGGCCGACGATACGCAGTATTTT. Amino acid sequence: CASSPGVGGADDTQYF.

The chain carries TRBV28 and TRBJ1-5; D might be TRBD1 (6 bases). Between the trimmed V and J ends, which lost 4 bases and 7 bases, there was a span of 20 bases. Per the germline V gene, CDR1 is MDHEN and CDR2 is SYDVKM. The CDR3 totals 16 residues. CDR3: CASSSYREQKGQPQHF. In nucleotides, the CDR3 is TGTGCCAGCAGTTCCTACAGGGAGCAGAAGGGACAGCCCCAGCATTTT.

The chain recombines TRBV10-3 with TRBJ2-4; TRBD1 is a possible D gene (6 bases). The length of the CDR3 is 17 residues. V lost 3 bases and J 2 bases, leaving 17 bases between the germline ends. Germline V CDR1 and CDR2: ENHRY, SYGVKD. Here the CDR3 DNA reads TGTGCCATCAGTGAAGTAGCAGGGGCCGGGACCAAAAACATTCAGTACTTC. Its translation is CAISEVAGAGTKNIQYF.

The chain joins TRBV25-1 to TRBJ1-2; D is unresolved. Germline-derived CDR1 and CDR2 are MGHDK and SYGVNS. Trimming cost V 0 bases and J 4 bases, with 12 bases left between them. The CDR3 consists of 15 residues. CDR3 protein: CASSEYGEDSYGYTF. For the CDR3, the DNA is TGTGCCAGCAGTGAATATGGGGAGGACTCCTATGGCTACACCTTC.

The rearrangement links TRBV5-6 to TRBJ2-1; 7 bases are a match to TRBD1. The CDR3 covers 13 residues. Trimming took 4 bases from V and 9 from J; bases not matched to a gene: 7. The germline CDR1 and CDR2 sequences are SGHDT and YYEEEE. The DNA of the CDR3 is TGTGCCAGCAGCGTACAGGGGTTCGGTGAGCAGTTCTTC. Translation: CASSVQGFGEQFF.

The chain couples TRBV7-2 to TRBJ2-3; 7 bases match TRBD1. Germline V gives CDR1 SGHTA, CDR2 FQGNSA. There are 16 residues in the CDR3. V gave up 4 bases and J gave up 7 bases; unmatched junction bases: 14. The CDR3 DNA follows: TGTGCCAGCAGCTCCGTCAGACAGGGACCCCAGTATACGCAGTATTTT. This encodes CASSSVRQGPQYTQYF.

V usage is TRBV28 and J usage is TRBJ1-2; D is unclear. This CDR3 has 12 residues. The V gene's germline CDR1 is MDHEN and CDR2 SYDVKM. With 5 bases removed from V and 4 bases from J, the gap between germline ends came to 8 bases. CDR3 amino acids: CASSALAYGYTF. The CDR3 coding sequence is TGTGCCAGCAGTGCTCTGGCCTATGGCTACACCTTC.

V gene TRBV30 combines with J gene TRBJ2-2; D not certain. This CDR3 is 14 amino acids long. V was trimmed by 0 bases and J by 4 bases, leaving 9 bases between them. CDR1 and CDR2 from the germline V gene are GTSNPN and SVGIG (reference sequence). CDR3 sequence: CAWSVLGATGELFF. CDR3 in DNA: TGTGCCTGGAGTGTACTGGGCGCCACCGGGGAGCTGTTTTTT.

The genes are TRBV9 and TRBJ1-2; TRBD1 aligns across 7 bases. The CDR3 length is 13 residues. Per the germline V gene, CDR1 is SGDLS and CDR2 is YYNGEE. V dropped 2 bases and J dropped 4; count of bases not matched to a gene: 2. Written as DNA, the CDR3 is TGTGCCAGCAGCGTTGGGACAGCCTATGGCTACACCTTC. Its translation is CASSVGTAYGYTF.

V gene TRBV30 combines with J gene TRBJ2-4, with D uncertain. The germline gives CDR1 GTSNPN, CDR2 SVGIG (reference sequence). There are 13 residues in the CDR3. Trimming removed 7 bases at V and 0 bases at J, with 10 bases between. CDR3 nucleotide sequence: TGTGCCTTCGGGTTGCTAGCCAAAAACATTCAGTACTTC. Translating it yields CAFGLLAKNIQYF. The complete variable domain, with remaining parts taken from reference TRBV30 and TRBJ2-4, reads SQTIHQWPATLVQPVGSPLSLECTVEGTSNPNLYWYRQAAGRGLQLLFYSVGIGQISSEVPQNLSASRPQDRQFILSSKKLLLSDSGFYLCAFGLLAKNIQYFGAGTRLSVL.

The chain links TRBV5-1 to TRBJ1-1; D is ambiguous. Deletions cut 4 bases from V and 5 bases from J, with 12 bases between. From germline, CDR1 is SGHRS and CDR2 YFSETQ. The CDR3 sequence is 13 residues long. The CDR3 DNA is TGCGCCAGCAGCCAGACTCTTCGAACTGAAGCTTTCTTT. Residues: CASSQTLRTEAFF.